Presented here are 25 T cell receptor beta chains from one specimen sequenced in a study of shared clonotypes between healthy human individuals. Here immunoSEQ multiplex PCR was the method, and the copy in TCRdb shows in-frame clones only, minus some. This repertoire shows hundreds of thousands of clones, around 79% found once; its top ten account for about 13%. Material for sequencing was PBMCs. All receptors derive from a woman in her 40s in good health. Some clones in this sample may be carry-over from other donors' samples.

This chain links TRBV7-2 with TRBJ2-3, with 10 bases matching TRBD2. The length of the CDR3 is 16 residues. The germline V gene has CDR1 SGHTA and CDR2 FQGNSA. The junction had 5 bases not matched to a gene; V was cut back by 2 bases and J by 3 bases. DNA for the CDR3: TGTGCCAGCAGCTTACGGGCTAGCGGGAGAACAGATACGCAGTATTTT. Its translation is CASSLRASGRTDTQYF.

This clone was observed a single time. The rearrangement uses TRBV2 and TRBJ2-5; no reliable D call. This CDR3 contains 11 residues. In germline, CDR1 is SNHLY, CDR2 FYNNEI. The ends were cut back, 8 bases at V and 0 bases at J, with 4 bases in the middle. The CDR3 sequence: CASEYQETQYF. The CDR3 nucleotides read TGTGCCAGCGAGTACCAAGAGACCCAGTACTTC.

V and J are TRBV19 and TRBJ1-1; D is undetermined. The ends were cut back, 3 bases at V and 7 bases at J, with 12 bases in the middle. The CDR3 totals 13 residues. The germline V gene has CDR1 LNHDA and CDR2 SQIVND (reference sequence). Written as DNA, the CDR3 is TGTGCCAGTAGTATGTCCGGGTTTGGTGAAGCTTTCTTT. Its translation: CASSMSGFGEAFF.

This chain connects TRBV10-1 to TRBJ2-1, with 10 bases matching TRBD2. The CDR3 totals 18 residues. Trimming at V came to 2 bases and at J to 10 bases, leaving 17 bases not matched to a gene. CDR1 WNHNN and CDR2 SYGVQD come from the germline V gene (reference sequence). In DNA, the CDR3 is TGCGCCAGCAGTGAGCCTTCGAAGCGGCTAGCGGGAGTAAGAGAGCAGTTCTTC. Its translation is CASSEPSKRLAGVREQFF.

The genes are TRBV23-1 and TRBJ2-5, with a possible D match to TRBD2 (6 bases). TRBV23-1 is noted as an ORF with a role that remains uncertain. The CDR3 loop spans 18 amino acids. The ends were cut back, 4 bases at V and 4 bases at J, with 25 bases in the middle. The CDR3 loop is CASSPLTREGGELETQYF. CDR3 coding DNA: TGCGCCAGCAGTCCCCTGACGCGAGAGGGAGGTGAGTTAGAGACCCAGTACTTC.

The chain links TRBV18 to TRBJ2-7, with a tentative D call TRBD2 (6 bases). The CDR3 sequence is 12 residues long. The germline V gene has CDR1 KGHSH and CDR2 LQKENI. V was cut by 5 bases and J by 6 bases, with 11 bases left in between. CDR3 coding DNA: TGTGCCAGCTCAATGACTAGTCGCGAGCAGTACTTC. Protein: CASSMTSREQYF.

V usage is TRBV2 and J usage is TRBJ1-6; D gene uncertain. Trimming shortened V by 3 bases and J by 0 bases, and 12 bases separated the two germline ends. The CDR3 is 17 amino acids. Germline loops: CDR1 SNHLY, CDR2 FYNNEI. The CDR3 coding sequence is TGTGCCAGCAGTGATGTGGGGAGGAGCTCCTATAATTCACCCCTCCACTTT. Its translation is CASSDVGRSSYNSPLHF.

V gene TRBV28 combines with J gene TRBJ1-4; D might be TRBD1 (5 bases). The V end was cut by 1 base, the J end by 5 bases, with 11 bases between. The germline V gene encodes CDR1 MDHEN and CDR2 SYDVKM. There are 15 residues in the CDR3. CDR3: CASSLLARVNEKLFF. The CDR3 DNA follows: TGTGCCAGCAGTTTATTGGCCAGGGTAAATGAAAAACTGTTTTTT.

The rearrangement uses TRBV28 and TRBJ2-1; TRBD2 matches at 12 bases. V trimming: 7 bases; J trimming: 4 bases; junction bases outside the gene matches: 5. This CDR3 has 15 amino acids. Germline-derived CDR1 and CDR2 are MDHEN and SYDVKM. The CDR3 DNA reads TGTGCCAGCAACCCACTAGCGGGAGGTTACAATGAGCAGTTCTTC. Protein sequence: CASNPLAGGYNEQFF.

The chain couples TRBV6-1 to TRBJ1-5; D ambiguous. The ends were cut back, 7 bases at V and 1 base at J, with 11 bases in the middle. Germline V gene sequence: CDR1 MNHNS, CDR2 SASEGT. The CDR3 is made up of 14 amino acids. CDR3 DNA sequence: TGTGCCAGCACCCGAAGAGGGAGCAATCAGCCCCAGCATTTT. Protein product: CASTRRGSNQPQHF.

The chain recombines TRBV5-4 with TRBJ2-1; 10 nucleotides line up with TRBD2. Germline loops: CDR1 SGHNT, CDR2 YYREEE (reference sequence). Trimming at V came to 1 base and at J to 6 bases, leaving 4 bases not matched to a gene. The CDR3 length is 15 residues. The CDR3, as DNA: TGTGCCAGCAGCTTGTGGTCTAGCGGGAGCAATGAGCAGTTCTTC. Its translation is CASSLWSSGSNEQFF.

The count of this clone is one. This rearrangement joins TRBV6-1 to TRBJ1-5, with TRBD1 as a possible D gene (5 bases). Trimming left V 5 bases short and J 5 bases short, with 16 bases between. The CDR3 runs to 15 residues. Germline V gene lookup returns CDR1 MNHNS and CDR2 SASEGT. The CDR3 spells CASSLDSNGDQPQHF. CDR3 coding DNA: TGTGCCAGCAGTCTCGACAGCAACGGGGATCAGCCCCAGCATTTT.

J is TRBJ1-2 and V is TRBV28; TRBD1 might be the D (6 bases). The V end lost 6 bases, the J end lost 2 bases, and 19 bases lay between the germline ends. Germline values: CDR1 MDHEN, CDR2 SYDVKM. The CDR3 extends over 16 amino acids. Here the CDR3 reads CASRASQGLGNYGYTF. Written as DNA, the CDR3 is TGTGCCAGCAGGGCCTCACAGGGACTGGGGAACTATGGCTACACCTTC.

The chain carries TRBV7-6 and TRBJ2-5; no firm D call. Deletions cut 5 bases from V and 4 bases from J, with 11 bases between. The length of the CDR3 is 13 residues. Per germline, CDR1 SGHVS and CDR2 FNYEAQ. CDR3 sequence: CASSPAYRETQYF. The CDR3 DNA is TGTGCCAGCAGCCCCGCTTATCGAGAGACCCAGTACTTC.

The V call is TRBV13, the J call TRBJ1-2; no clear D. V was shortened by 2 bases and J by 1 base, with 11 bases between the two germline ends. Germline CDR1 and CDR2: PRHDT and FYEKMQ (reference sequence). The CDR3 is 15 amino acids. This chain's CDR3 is CASSLSTVVNYGYTF. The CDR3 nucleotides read TGTGCCAGCAGCTTATCGACGGTCGTTAACTATGGCTACACCTTC.

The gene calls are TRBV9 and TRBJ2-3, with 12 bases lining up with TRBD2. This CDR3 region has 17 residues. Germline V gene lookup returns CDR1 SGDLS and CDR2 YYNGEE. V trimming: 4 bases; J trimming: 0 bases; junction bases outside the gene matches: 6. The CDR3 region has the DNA TGTGCCAGCAGCCAGAGGACTAGCGGGGCTAGCACAGATACGCAGTATTTT. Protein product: CASSQRTSGASTDTQYF.

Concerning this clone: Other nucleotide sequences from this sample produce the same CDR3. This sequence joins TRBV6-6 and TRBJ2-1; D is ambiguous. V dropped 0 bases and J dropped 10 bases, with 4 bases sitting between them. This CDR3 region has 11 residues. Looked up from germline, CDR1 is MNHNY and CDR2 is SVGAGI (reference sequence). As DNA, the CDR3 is TGTGCCAGCAGTTACTCGGGGGAGCAGTTCTTC. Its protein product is CASSYSGEQFF.

The CDR3 region is CASSELTDNYGYTF. As DNA, the CDR3 is TGTGCCAGCAGTGAGCTCACAGATAACTATGGCTACACCTTC. This chain links TRBV2 with TRBJ1-2; no reliable D call. Trimming took off 3 bases at V and 1 base at J, with 9 bases between the two ends. From germline, CDR1 is SNHLY and CDR2 FYNNEI. This CDR3 is 14 amino acids long.

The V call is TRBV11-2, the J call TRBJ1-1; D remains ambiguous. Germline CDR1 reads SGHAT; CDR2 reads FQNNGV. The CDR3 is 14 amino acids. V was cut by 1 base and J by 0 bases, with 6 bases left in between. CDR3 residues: CASSLGLVNTEAFF. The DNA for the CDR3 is TGTGCCAGCAGCTTAGGTTTAGTGAACACTGAAGCTTTCTTT.

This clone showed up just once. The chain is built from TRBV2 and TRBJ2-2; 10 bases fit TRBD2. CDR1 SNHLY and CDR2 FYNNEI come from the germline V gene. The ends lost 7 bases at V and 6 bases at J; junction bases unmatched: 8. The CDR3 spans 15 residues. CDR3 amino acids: CASIRASGRAGELFF. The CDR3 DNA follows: TGTGCCAGCATTCGGGCTAGCGGGAGAGCCGGGGAGCTGTTTTTT.

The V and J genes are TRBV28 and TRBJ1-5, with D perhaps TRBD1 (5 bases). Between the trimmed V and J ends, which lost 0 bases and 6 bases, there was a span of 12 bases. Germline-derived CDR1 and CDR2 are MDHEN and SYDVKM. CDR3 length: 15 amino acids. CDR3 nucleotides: TGTGCCAGCAGTTTATGGGCAGGGTCACCTCAGCCCCAGCATTTT. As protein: CASSLWAGSPQPQHF.

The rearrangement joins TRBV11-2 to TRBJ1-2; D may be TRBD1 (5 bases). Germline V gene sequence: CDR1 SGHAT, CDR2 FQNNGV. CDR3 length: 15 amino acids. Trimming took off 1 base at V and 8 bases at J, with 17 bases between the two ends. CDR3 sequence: CASSLGSQVLGGYTF. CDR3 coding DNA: TGTGCCAGCAGCTTAGGGTCACAGGTTCTAGGGGGCTACACCTTC.

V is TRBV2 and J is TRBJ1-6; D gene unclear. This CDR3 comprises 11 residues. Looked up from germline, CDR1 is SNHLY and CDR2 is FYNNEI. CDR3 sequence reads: CALNGDSPLHF. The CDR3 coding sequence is TGTGCTCTGAACGGGGATTCACCCCTCCACTTT.

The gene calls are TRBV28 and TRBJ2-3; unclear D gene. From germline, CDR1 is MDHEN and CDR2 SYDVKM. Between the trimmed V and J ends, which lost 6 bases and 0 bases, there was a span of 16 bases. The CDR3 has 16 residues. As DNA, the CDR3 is TGTGCCAGCAGCCCATTAGGGAACCCTAGCACAGATACGCAGTATTTT. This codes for CASSPLGNPSTDTQYF.

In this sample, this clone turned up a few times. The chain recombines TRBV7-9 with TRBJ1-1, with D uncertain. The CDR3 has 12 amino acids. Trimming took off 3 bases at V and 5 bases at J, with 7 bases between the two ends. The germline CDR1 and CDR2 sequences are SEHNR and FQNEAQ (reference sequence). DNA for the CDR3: TGTGCCAGCAGCTTTCTAGAAACTGAAGCTTTCTTT. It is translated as CASSFLETEAFF.